A selection of T cell receptor beta chains follows, all from one sample in a study of blood T cell repertoires in COVID-19. Generated by immunoSEQ multiplex PCR, the TCRdb table keeps only in-frame clones and is missing some. The sample lists around 140,000 clones, roughly 90% occurring once. Source material: peripheral blood. The source of these receptors is a man aged 45-65 years with active or convalescent COVID-19. CDR3s leave out the opening cysteine and the closing phenylalanine or tryptophan.

TRBJ2-5,TRBV2,ASSELGGLKTQY
TRBJ2-4,TRBV6-2/TRBV6-3,ASSFSDRGIQY
TRBJ2-2,TRBV18,ASSPPGQGRTGELF
TRBJ2-3,TRBV3-1/TRBV3-2,ASSHGPDTQY
TRBJ2-7,TRBV29-1,SVEKGTGSYEQY
TRBJ2-1,TRBV25-1,ASSAPSGLYNEQF
TRBJ1-3,TRBV11-2,ASSLFALENTIY
TRBJ2-5,TRBV29-1,SVEGGSRETQY
TRBJ2-5,TRBV5-4,ASSLEPSGVQETQY
TRBJ2-7,TRBV19,ASSIAGTGAYEQY
TRBJ1-1,TRBV4-3,ASSQDVQGYTEAF
TRBJ1-4,TRBV2,ASTDRGGTNEKLF
TRBJ1-4,TRBV11-2,ASSFTRDRVVNEKLF
TRBJ2-7,TRBV7-9,ASSMGTGHYEQY
TRBJ1-4,TRBV9,ASSAGQINEKLF
TRBJ2-5,TRBV4-2,ASSQASGGRARETQY
TRBJ2-7,TRBV5-4,ASSWNSGRVSYEQY
TRBJ2-1,TRBV28,ASITDSSYNEQF
TRBJ2-1,TRBV6-6,ASSRRQGWSSYNEQF
TRBJ2-7,TRBV11-2,ASSYSTGKDLEQY
TRBJ1-1,TRBV4-2,ASSQERGLNTEAF
TRBJ2-7,TRBV5-1,ASSLGGDSYEQY
TRBJ1-5,TRBV19,ASSILVDRGPNQPQH
TRBJ1-1,TRBV6-2/TRBV6-3,ASSYEGDTEAF
TRBJ2-2,TRBV30,AWARGTGELF
TRBJ1-1,TRBV19,ASSSWTTGLTEAF
TRBJ1-5,TRBV10-2,ASGELSNQPQH
TRBJ2-1,TRBV7-2,ASSPPLAGGPDEQF
TRBJ2-4,TRBV21-1,ASSPHPGTGGEYNIQY
TRBJ1-1,TRBV7-2,ASSLLQGGAAEAF
TRBJ1-4,TRBV7-2,ASSLNIPTNEKLF